Listed here is a single T cell receptor (beta chain). Its target is not known. Compared with germline, one end of the junction differs, possibly owing to a read error. Time point reported: week 35, safety follow-up. The content of each vaccine dose was 300 ug of mutant IDH1 20-mer peptide, and topical imiquimod accompanied it. The sample is drawn from a study of a mutant IDH1 vaccine in newly diagnosed glioma. At the level of the study: Radiotherapy alone preceded vaccination by 4-6 weeks; alternatively, vaccination started with temozolomide cycles. Of treated patients, approximately 62% were men and roughly 40% women, averaging 40.4 years. Study findings and constraints: Seemingly, top peripheral T cell clonotype changes bore no relation to pseudoprogression.

Method: immunoSEQ multiplex PCR; TCRdb's copy keeps in-frame clones and lacks some. The sample consists of about 69,000 clones, around nine tenths of them appearing once. This CDR3 has 15 amino acids. CDR1 is SGHNT and CDR2 is YYREEE in the germline V gene (reference sequence). Sequencing used PBMCs, obtained from a glioma patient whose treatment included an IDH1 peptide vaccine. The source of this sequence is a man aged 25-45 years with glioma. The chain links TRBV5-4 to TRBJ2-2; D is unclear. The CDR3, as DNA: TGCGCCAGCAGCCAAGATGGCAGAAACACCGGGGAGCTGTTTTTT. Amino acid sequence: CASSQDGRNTGELFF.